What follows are 25 T cell receptor beta chains derived from one specimen sequenced in a study of T cells after yellow fever vaccination (dated by TCRdb to between 2018 and 2021). Libraries were prepared through 5' RACE. Sequencing was carried out with an Illumina NovaSeq 6000. The public sequencing data were trimmed at Q25 with fastp and processed into clonotypes with MiXCR by TCRdb, which kept only in-frame beta chains. Every distinct CDR3 protein forms one entry, paired with its most common genes and DNA. The sample yields some 300,000 distinct CDR3 sequences; 7.5% to 9.5% were counted once. The leading ten clones occupy around 3.4% of the sample. Reading the label with the study, this specimen's treatment or condition is: live attenuated yellow fever vaccine strain. The sample was CD4+ T cells sorted from PBMCs, taken 5 days after the yellow fever booster vaccination. The receptors shown here come from a man between 18 and 29 years old who received the YFV17D yellow fever vaccine.

The V gene is TRBV6-2 or TRBV6-3, the J gene TRBJ2-1; D unresolved. The CDR3 spans 11 residues. V was shortened by 9 bases and J by 0 bases, with 3 bases between the two germline ends. Germline V lookup: CDR1 MNHEY, CDR2 SVGEGT. DNA for the CDR3: TGTGCCAGTTACTCCTACAATGAGCAGTTCTTC. Residues: CASYSYNEQFF.

The J gene is TRBJ2-1, the V gene TRBV6-1; D is possibly TRBD1 (6 bases). The CDR3 extends over 15 amino acids. V lost 6 bases, J lost 4 bases, and 16 bases lay in between. Germline lookup yields CDR1 MNHNS and CDR2 SASEGT. CDR3 coding DNA: TGTGCCAGCAGGACAACAGGGAGTTTTTACAATGAGCAGTTCTTC. This gives the protein CASRTTGSFYNEQFF.

This clonotype was seen a handful of times. The chain couples TRBV3-1 to TRBJ1-5; D is unclear. There are 17 residues in the CDR3. Germline values: CDR1 LGHDT, CDR2 YNNKEL (reference sequence). Trimming shortened V by 2 bases and J by 3 bases, and 17 bases separated the two germline ends. CDR3 nucleotide sequence: TGTGCCAGCAGCCAATCTTTTTTTGGGCCCGCCAATCAGCCCCAGCATTTT. Translating gives CASSQSFFGPANQPQHF.

The chain uses TRBV5-4 and TRBJ2-6, with D unclear. Germline V gives CDR1 SGHNT, CDR2 YYREEE (reference sequence). This CDR3 spans 17 amino acids. V lost 3 bases and J 0 bases, leaving 13 bases between the germline ends. Written as DNA, the CDR3 is TGTGCCAGCAGCTCGGACGGGCCCAGCTCTGGGGCCAACGTCCTGACTTTC. Protein product: CASSSDGPSSGANVLTF.

This clonotype has just a few counts. The chain joins TRBV24-1 to TRBJ2-1; 9 bases are shared with TRBD1. The CDR3 is made up of 16 amino acids. The J segment lost 8 bases and the V segment lost 0 bases, leaving 7 bases of the junction unmatched. Germline lookup yields CDR1 KGHDR and CDR2 SFDVKD. The CDR3 here is CATSDLPGQGIDEQFF. CDR3 DNA sequence: TGTGCCACCAGTGATTTGCCGGGACAGGGAATCGATGAGCAGTTCTTC.

A few counts support this clonotype. The chain combines TRBV4-3 with TRBJ2-1; D gene unclear. V gave up 0 bases and J gave up 8 bases, with 20 bases separating them. Germline assignment: CDR1 LGHNA and CDR2 YSLEER. The CDR3 has 17 residues. Here the CDR3 reads CASSQEKFGSWSDEQFF. The CDR3 DNA follows: TGCGCCAGCAGCCAAGAGAAGTTTGGTAGCTGGAGTGATGAGCAGTTCTTC.

This clonotype was counted many times. The rearrangement joins TRBV6-5 to TRBJ2-7; 12 nucleotides agree with TRBD1. The germline V gene has CDR1 MNHEY and CDR2 SVGAGI. This CDR3 has 15 amino acids. V was pared by 5 bases and J by 4 bases, with 6 bases of the junction left unmatched. The DNA for the CDR3 is TGTGCCAGCAGTCGCGGGACAGGGGGCGCTTACGAGCAGTACGTC. This codes for CASSRGTGGAYEQYV.

The chain combines TRBV5-1 with TRBJ1-4; no definite D call. Germline CDR1 and CDR2: SGHRS and YFSETQ. This CDR3 is 13 amino acids long. The V gene lost 0 bases and the J gene lost 5 bases, with 5 bases spanning the gap. CDR3 coding DNA: TGCGCCAGCAGCTTGGAGGCCAATGAAAAACTGTTTTTT. It yields the protein CASSLEANEKLFF.

The gene calls are TRBV6-5 and TRBJ2-3, with 8 bases fitting TRBD2. Germline V gives CDR1 MNHEY, CDR2 SVGAGI. Trimming at V came to 4 bases and at J to 1 base, leaving 4 bases not matched to a gene. The CDR3 sequence is 15 residues long. CDR3 sequence (DNA): TGTGCCAGCAGTTCCCGGGGGGGGGGCACAGATACGCAGTATTTT. Residues: CASSSRGGGTDTQYF.

The V and J genes are TRBV4-2 and TRBJ2-7, with D hard to call. Germline CDR1 is LGHNA and CDR2 is YNFKEQ. The CDR3 extends over 16 amino acids. V shed 0 bases and J shed 4 bases, with 16 bases lying between them. Here the CDR3 reads CASSQESVIPLYEQYF. For the CDR3, the DNA is TGTGCCAGCAGCCAAGAGTCAGTCATCCCTCTTTACGAGCAGTACTTC.

The CDR3 protein is CASSLRGPTDEQFF. The CDR3 nucleotides read TGTGCCAGCAGCCTAAGGGGCCCTACGGATGAGCAGTTCTTC. The rearrangement joins TRBV7-2 to TRBJ2-1; a weak D match, TRBD1 (5 bases). Trimming took 5 bases from V and 8 from J, leaving 16 bases between them. CDR1 is SGHTA and CDR2 is FQGNSA in the germline V gene. The CDR3 loop spans 14 amino acids.

The rearrangement uses TRBV6-6 and TRBJ1-1; D gene ambiguous. Between the trimmed V and J ends, which lost 10 bases and 1 base, there was a span of 10 bases. In germline, CDR1 is MNHNY, CDR2 SVGAGI (reference sequence). This CDR3 contains 12 residues. The CDR3 DNA reads as TGTGCCACCACAAGGGAGAACACTGAAGCTTTCTTT. Translated, it gives CATTRENTEAFF.

This chain uses TRBV2 with TRBJ2-3; 7 bases agree with TRBD2. CDR3 length: 14 residues. Trimming took 3 bases from V and 3 from J; bases not matched to a gene: 3. Germline CDR1 and CDR2: SNHLY and FYNNEI. The CDR3 sequence: CASSEASGTDTQYF. The CDR3 region has the DNA TGTGCCAGCAGTGAGGCTAGCGGAACAGATACGCAGTATTTT.

The CDR3 loop reads CSALGTAETQYF. CDR3 DNA sequence: TGCAGCGCCCTAGGGACAGCGGAGACCCAGTACTTC. The chain uses TRBV29-1 and TRBJ2-5; 7 bases are a match to TRBD1. This CDR3 region has 12 residues. V was clipped by 7 bases and J by 5 bases; unmatched bases: 7. The germline V gene has CDR1 SQVTM and CDR2 ANQGSEA.

This clonotype was seen only a few times. The rearrangement uses TRBV4-1 and TRBJ2-2; D remains unclear. The CDR3 is 16 residues long. CDR1 MGHRA and CDR2 YSYEKL come from the germline V gene. V was shortened by 0 bases and J by 6 bases, with 14 bases between the two germline ends. CDR3 protein: CASSQEGRHAPGELFF. The CDR3 coding sequence is TGCGCCAGCAGCCAAGAAGGCCGACATGCCCCCGGGGAGCTGTTTTTT.

The DNA for the CDR3 is TGTGCCAGCGTCTCAGGAGCGAACACCGGGGAGCTGTTTTTT. Residues: CASVSGANTGELFF. J is TRBJ2-2 and V is TRBV7-2, with D uncertain. CDR3 size: 14 residues. Germline loops: CDR1 SGHTA, CDR2 FQGNSA. V was shortened by 8 bases and J by 0 bases, with 10 bases between the two germline ends.

This clonotype showed up just a few times. The J gene is TRBJ2-5, the V gene TRBV18; 8 nucleotides align to TRBD2. The germline CDR1 and CDR2 sequences are KGHSH and LQKENI. This CDR3 has 14 residues. Trimming cost V 2 bases and J 4 bases; bases outside gene matches: 3. CDR3 DNA: TGTGCCAGCTCACCAGGAAGCGGGAGAGAGACCCAGTACTTC. Encoded protein: CASSPGSGRETQYF. Together with reference TRBV18 and TRBJ2-5, the CDR3 gives the full variable domain: NAGVMQNPRHLVRRRGQEARLRCSPMKGHSHVYWYRQLPEEGLKFMVYLQKENIIDESGMPKERFSAEFPKEGPSILRIQQVVRGDSAAYFCASSPGSGRETQYFGPGTRLLVL.

In regard to this clonotype: This clone may be a read error of a much larger clone one base away. The V and J genes are TRBV7-8 and TRBJ2-5, with D possibly TRBD1 on 6 matching bases. Germline V gene lookup returns CDR1 SGHVS and CDR2 FQNEAQ. This CDR3 is 17 amino acids long. The germline V and J ends were trimmed by 5 bases and 5 bases, with 24 bases remaining between them. The CDR3 reads CASSLRAGAPSWETQYF. CDR3 coding DNA: TGTGCCAGCAGCCTACGTGCAGGGGCCCCATCGTGGGAGACCCAGTACTTC. Drawing the rest from reference TRBV7-8 and TRBJ2-5, the complete variable domain is GAGVSQSPRYKVAKRGQDVALRCDPISGHVSLFWYQQALGQGPEFLTYFQNEAQLDKSGLPSDRFFAERPEGSVSTLKIQRTQQEDSAVYLCASSLRAGAPSWETQYFGPGTRLLVL.

The chain couples TRBV6-2 or TRBV6-3 to TRBJ1-1; 7 bases align to TRBD1. Trimming cost V 7 bases and J 7 bases; bases outside gene matches: 9. The germline gives CDR1 MNHEY, CDR2 SVGEGT. The CDR3 sequence is 13 residues long. Here the CDR3 reads CASTDRLTIEAFF. For the CDR3, the DNA is TGTGCCAGCACGGACAGGTTAACAATTGAAGCTTTCTTT.

In its sample, this clonotype was seen many times. The rearrangement links TRBV20-1 to TRBJ2-2; D is ambiguous. The CDR3 runs 14 residues. Germline lookup yields CDR1 DFQATT and CDR2 SNEGSKA (reference sequence). Trimming left V 0 bases short and J 3 bases short, with 8 bases between. CDR3 protein: CSARDARYTGELFF. CDR3 nucleotide sequence: TGCAGTGCTAGAGATGCTAGATACACCGGGGAGCTGTTTTTT.

The sample holds a few counts of this clonotype. The CDR3 loop reads CASSFPVSGGLTDTQYF. The CDR3, as DNA: TGTGCCAGCAGCTTCCCAGTTAGCGGGGGGCTTACAGATACGCAGTATTTT. This chain joins TRBV7-6 and TRBJ2-3; 10 bases match TRBD2. CDR1 and CDR2 (germline): SGHVS, FNYEAQ. V was clipped by 3 bases and J by 3 bases; unmatched bases: 9. The CDR3 has 17 amino acids.

This chain joins TRBV7-3 and TRBJ2-2; D is possibly TRBD2 (5 bases). Germline CDR1 and CDR2: SGHTA and FQGTGA. This CDR3 has 11 amino acids. The ends were cut back, 5 bases at V and 8 bases at J, with 6 bases in the middle. CDR3 loop: CASSPGGELFF. In DNA form, the CDR3 reads TGTGCCAGCAGCCCGGGGGGGGAGCTGTTTTTT.

This clonotype was counted between two and nine times. The chain has TRBV6-5 and TRBJ2-3; tentative D call: TRBD2 (6 bases). The germline V and J ends were trimmed by 0 bases and 1 base, with 8 bases remaining between them. This CDR3 has 15 residues. Germline CDR1 reads MNHEY; CDR2 reads SVGAGI. The CDR3 nucleotides are TGTGCCAGCAGTTACTCACCGGGGGGCACAGATACGCAGTATTTT. Translation: CASSYSPGGTDTQYF.

By share, this clonotype ranks as medium-sized. The chain has TRBV29-1 and TRBJ1-5; D ambiguous. V was cut by 6 bases and J by 2 bases, with 17 bases left in between. Germline V gives CDR1 SQVTM, CDR2 ANQGSEA. The CDR3 has 15 residues. CDR3 bases: TGCAGCGTCGCCGATGGGGTCCTTGGCAATCAGCCCCAGCATTTT. It specifies CSVADGVLGNQPQHF.

This clonotype appeared many times. The V call is TRBV4-1, the J call TRBJ1-2, with D unresolved. The V gene lost 3 bases and the J gene lost 10 bases, with 18 bases spanning the gap. The CDR3 is made up of 14 amino acids. Per germline, CDR1 MGHRA and CDR2 YSYEKL. CDR3 coding DNA: TGCGCCAGCAGCCACCCCATGTTGAGGGAATCCTACACCTTC. As protein: CASSHPMLRESYTF.